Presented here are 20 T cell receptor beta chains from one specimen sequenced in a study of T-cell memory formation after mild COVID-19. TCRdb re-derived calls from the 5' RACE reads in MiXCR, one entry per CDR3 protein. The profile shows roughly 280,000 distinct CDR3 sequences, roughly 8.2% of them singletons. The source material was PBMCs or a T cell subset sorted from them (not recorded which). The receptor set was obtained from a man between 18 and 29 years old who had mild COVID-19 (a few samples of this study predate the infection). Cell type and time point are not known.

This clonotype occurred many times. In DNA form, the CDR3 reads TGTGCCAGCTCACCACAGCGGGGGGATGACAATGAGCAGTTCTTC. Its protein product is CASSPQRGDDNEQFF. This chain uses TRBV18 with TRBJ2-1; 9 bases line up with TRBD2. The junction had 3 bases not matched to a gene; V was cut back by 1 base and J by 5 bases. This CDR3 region has 15 residues. Germline V lookup: CDR1 KGHSH, CDR2 LQKENI. Filled out from reference TRBV18 and TRBJ2-1, the complete variable domain reads NAGVMQNPRHLVRRRGQEARLRCSPMKGHSHVYWYRQLPEEGLKFMVYLQKENIIDESGMPKERFSAEFPKEGPSILRIQQVVRGDSAAYFCASSPQRGDDNEQFFGPGTRLTVL.

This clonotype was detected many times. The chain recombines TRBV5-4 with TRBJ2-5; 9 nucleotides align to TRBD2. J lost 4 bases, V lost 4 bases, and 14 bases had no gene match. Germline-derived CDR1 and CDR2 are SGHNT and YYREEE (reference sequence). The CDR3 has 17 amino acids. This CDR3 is CASSGRAGGPGVETQYF. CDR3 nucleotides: TGTGCCAGCAGCGGCCGGGCGGGGGGGCCAGGAGTAGAGACCCAGTACTTC.

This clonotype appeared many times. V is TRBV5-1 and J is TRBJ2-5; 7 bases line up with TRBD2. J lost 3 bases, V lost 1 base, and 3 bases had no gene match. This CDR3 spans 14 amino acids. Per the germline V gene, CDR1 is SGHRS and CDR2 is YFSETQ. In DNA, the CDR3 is TGCGCCAGCAGCTTGACCCTAGCGGAAGAGACCCAGTACTTC. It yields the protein CASSLTLAEETQYF.

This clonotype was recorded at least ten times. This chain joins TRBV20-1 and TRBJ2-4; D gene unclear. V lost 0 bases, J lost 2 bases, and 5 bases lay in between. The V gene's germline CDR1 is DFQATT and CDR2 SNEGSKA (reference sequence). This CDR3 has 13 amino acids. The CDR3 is CSAREITKNIQYF. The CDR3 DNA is TGCAGTGCTAGAGAGATCACCAAAAACATTCAGTACTTC.

CDR3 in amino acids: CASSPPWEGEAFF. The CDR3 coding sequence is TGTGCCAGCAGTCCCCCATGGGAGGGGGAAGCTTTCTTT. This sequence joins TRBV27 and TRBJ1-1; TRBD1 might be the D (5 bases). With 5 bases removed from V and 8 bases from J, the gap between germline ends came to 15 bases. CDR3 length: 13 residues. Germline V gene lookup returns CDR1 MNHEY and CDR2 SMNVEV (reference sequence).

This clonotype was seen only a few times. CDR3 in DNA: TGTGCCAGCAGTTACCGGGGCTACTATGGCTACACCTTC. Its translation: CASSYRGYYGYTF. The chain recombines TRBV6-5 with TRBJ1-2; perhaps TRBD1 as D (5 bases). Germline CDR1 MNHEY, CDR2 SVGAGI. The CDR3 is 13 amino acids. Trimming took off 2 bases at V and 3 bases at J, with 7 bases between the two ends.

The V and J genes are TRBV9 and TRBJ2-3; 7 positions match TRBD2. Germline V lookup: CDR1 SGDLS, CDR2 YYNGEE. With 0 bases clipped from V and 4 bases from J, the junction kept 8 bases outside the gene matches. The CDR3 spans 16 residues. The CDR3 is CASSVAVGGFADTQYF. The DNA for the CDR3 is TGTGCCAGCAGCGTAGCCGTGGGGGGGTTCGCAGATACGCAGTATTTT.

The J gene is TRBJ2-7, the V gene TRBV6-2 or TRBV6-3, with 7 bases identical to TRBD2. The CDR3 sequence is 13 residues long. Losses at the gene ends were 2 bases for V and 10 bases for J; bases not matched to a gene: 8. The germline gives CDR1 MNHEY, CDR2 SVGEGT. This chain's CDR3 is CASSYLSGVAQYV. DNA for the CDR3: TGTGCCAGCAGTTACCTCAGCGGGGTCGCACAGTACGTC.

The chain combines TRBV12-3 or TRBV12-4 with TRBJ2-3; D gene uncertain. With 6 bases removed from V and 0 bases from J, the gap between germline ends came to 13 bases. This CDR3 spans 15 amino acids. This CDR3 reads CASSHNSWSTDTQYF. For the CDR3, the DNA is TGTGCCAGCAGCCACAACTCCTGGAGCACAGATACGCAGTATTTT.

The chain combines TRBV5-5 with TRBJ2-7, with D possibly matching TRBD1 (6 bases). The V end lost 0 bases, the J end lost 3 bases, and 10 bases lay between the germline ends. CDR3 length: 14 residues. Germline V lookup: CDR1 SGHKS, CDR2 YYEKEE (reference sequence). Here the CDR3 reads CASSLGGTLYEQYF. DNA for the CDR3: TGTGCCAGCAGCTTGGGAGGGACACTCTACGAGCAGTACTTC.

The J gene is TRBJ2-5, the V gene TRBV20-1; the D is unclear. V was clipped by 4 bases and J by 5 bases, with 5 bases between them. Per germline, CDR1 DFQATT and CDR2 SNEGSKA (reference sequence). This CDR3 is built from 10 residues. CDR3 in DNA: TGCAGTGCTATTTTTGAGACCCAGTACTTC. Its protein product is CSAIFETQYF.

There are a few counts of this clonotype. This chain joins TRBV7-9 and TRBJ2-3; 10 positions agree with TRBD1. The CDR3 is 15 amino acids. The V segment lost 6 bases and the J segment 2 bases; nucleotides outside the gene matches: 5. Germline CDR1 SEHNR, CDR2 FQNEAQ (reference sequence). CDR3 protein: CASSSGTGATDTQYF. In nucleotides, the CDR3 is TGTGCCAGCAGTTCAGGGACAGGGGCCACAGATACGCAGTATTTT.

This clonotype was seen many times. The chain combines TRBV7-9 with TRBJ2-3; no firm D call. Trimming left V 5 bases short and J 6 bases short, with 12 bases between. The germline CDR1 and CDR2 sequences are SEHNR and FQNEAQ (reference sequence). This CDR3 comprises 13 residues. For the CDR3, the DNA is TGTGCCAGCAGCCAAGGGTCTTCGGATACGCAGTATTTT. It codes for CASSQGSSDTQYF.

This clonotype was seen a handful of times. CDR3 nucleotide sequence: TGTGCCAGCAGTTGGGCCTCTAACTATGGCTACACCTTC. Protein sequence: CASSWASNYGYTF. This chain uses TRBV12-3 or TRBV12-4 with TRBJ1-2; D unclear. The length of the CDR3 is 13 residues. V was shortened by 4 bases and J by 0 bases, with 6 bases between the two germline ends.

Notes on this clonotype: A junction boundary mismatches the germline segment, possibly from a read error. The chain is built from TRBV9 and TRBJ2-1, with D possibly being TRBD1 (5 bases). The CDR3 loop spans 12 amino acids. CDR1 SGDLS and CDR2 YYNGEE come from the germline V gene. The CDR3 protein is CASSVADSQPLF. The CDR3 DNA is TGTGCCAGCAGCGTAGCCGACAGCCAGCCGCTCTTC. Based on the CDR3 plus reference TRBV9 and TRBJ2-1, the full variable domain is DSGVTQTPKHLITATGQRVTLRCSPRSGDLSVYWYQQSLDQGLQFLIQYYNGEERAKGNILERFSAQQFPDLHSELNLSSLELGDSALYFCASSVADSQPLFGPGTRLTVL.

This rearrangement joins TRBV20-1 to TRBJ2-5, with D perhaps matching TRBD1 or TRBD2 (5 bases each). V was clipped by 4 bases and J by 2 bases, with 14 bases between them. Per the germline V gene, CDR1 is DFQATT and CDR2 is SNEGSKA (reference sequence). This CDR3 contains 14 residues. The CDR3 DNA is TGCAGTGCTAACCGGGACGCAAATCAAGAGACCCAGTACTTC. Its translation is CSANRDANQETQYF.

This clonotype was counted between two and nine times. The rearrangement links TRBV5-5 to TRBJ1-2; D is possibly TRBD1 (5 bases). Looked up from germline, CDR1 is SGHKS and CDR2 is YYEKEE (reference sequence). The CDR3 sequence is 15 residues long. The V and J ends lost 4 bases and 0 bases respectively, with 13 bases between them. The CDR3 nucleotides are TGTGCCAGCAGCCCCGGGGGGACGGCTAACTATGGCTACACCTTC. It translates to CASSPGGTANYGYTF.

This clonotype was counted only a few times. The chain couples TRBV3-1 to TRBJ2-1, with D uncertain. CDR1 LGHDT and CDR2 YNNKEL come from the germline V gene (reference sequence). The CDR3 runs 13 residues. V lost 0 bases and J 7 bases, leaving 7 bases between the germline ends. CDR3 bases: TGTGCCAGCAGCCAAGATTTGGGAAATGAGCAGTTCTTC. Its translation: CASSQDLGNEQFF.

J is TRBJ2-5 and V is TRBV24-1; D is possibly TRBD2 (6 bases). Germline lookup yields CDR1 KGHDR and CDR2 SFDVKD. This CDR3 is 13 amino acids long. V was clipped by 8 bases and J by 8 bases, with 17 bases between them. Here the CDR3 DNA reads TGTGCCACCACCCGGGACTTCGACACAACCCAGTACTTC. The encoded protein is CATTRDFDTTQYF.

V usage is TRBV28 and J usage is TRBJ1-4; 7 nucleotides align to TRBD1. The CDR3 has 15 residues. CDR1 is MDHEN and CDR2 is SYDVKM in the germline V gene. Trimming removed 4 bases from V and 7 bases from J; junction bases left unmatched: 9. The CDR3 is CASSSRQGGIEKLFF. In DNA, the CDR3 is TGTGCCAGCAGTTCCAGACAGGGAGGGATTGAAAAACTGTTTTTT. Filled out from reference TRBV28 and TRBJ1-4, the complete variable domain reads DVKVTQSSRYLVKRTGEKVFLECVQDMDHENMFWYRQDPGLGLRLIYFSYDVKMKEKGDIPEGYSVSREKKERFSLILESASTNQTSMYLCASSSRQGGIEKLFFGSGTQLSVL.